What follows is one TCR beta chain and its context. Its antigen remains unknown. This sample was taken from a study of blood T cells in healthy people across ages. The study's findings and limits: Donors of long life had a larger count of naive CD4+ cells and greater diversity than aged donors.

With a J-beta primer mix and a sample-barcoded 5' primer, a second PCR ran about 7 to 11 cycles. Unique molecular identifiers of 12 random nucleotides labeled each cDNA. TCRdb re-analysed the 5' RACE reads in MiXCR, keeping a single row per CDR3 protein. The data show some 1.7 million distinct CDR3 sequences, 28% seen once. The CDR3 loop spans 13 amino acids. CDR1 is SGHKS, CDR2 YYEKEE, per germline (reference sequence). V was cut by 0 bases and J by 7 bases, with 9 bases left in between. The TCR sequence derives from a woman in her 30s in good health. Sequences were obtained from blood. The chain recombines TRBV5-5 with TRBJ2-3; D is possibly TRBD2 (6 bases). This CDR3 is CASSLGEAHTQYF. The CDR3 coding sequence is TGTGCCAGCAGCTTGGGGGAGGCACATACGCAGTATTTT. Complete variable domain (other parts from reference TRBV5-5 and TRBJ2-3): DAGVTQSPTHLIKTRGQQVTLRCSPISGHKSVSWYQQVLGQGPQFIFQYYEKEERGRGNFPDRFSARQFPNYSSELNVNALLLGDSALYLCASSLGEAHTQYFGPGTRLTVL.